This TCR beta chain derives from a study of shared clonotypes between healthy human individuals. The naive CD8 population came from CD45RO-negative cells selected for CCR7, without terminally differentiated effector memory CD45RA+ cells. At deep level, the assay was performed. Assay: immunoSEQ multiplex PCR; the TCRdb copy retains only in-frame clones and omits some. The sample contains roughly 2 million clones, less than 95% of which appear only once. The table lists this clone with a count of one. This clonotype originated in a man aged 18 to 35 in good health. The specimen was naive CD8+ T cells sorted from blood.

In DNA, the CDR3 is TGTGCCAGCACCCTTGTCCGGGGGAGCACTGAAGCTTTCTTT. It specifies CASTLVRGSTEAFF. The chain couples TRBV5-6 to TRBJ1-1; possible D gene TRBD1, 5 bases. This CDR3 is 14 amino acids long. Germline values: CDR1 SGHDT, CDR2 YYEEEE. V lost 6 bases to trimming and J lost 4 bases, with 16 bases between them.